This TCR beta chain stems from a study of vaccination and CD4 T cells after COVID-19. Concerning this clonotype: Its specificity is not known.

An Oncomine TCR Beta short-read assay was used to sequence the DNA from cultured CD4+ T cells. MiXCR, run by TCRdb on the PCR reads, gives a single entry per CDR3 protein. The table has about 14,000 distinct CDR3 sequences, roughly 60% seen once. Treatment specified: roughly 10-day PBMC culture with coronavirus spike peptide pools or control peptides (ViraFEST assay). Germline loops: CDR1 MDHEN, CDR2 SYDVKM. CDR3 length: 14 amino acids. V was clipped by 5 bases and J by 4 bases; unmatched bases: 7. Sequencing input: CD4+ T cells from blood, cultured in vitro. The receptor was derived from a human donor who had recovered from COVID-19. This chain links TRBV28 with TRBJ1-2, with 7 bases identical to TRBD1. The chain's CDR3 is CASSVSTGLYGYTF. As DNA, the CDR3 is TGTGCCAGCAGTGTCTCGACAGGGCTCTATGGCTACACCTTC.